This T cell receptor beta chain comes out of a study of fetal regulatory T cell absence and autoimmunity (dated 2017 in TCRdb). In terms of the full investigation: Autoimmunity of the exocrine pancreas was seen in the IPEX patients even though clinical diabetes was absent.

Of note for this clone: Its antigen remains undetermined. Base qualities are not at hand, and no much larger clone is one base apart.

For repertoire sequencing, genomic DNA was processed from frozen pancreas tissue. The DNeasy Blood and Tissue Kit was used to extract 2-3 ug of genomic DNA from umbilical cord blood or frozen pancreas. Taken from cysteine to phenylalanine, the CDR3 has 12 residues. The retained sequence is limited to the CDR3, 36 bases, with the frame set at the first base. CDR1 and CDR2, per the germline V gene, are MNHEY and SVGAGI. V loses 6 bases of germline sequence and J loses 4 bases, and the interval between the two ends is 9 bases. Amplification and barcoding of TCRbeta CDR3 regions were carried out by two-step multiplex PCR on the immunoSEQ human TCRbeta survey platform. Libraries were sequenced on Illumina instruments, with IgH sequenced in parallel from the same samples. Processing in the source paper ran as follows. Raw reads were filtered against IMGT V, D, J definitions and were binned using a nearest-neighbor algorithm so that PCR and sequencing errors were removed. A clone was defined as an identical nucleotide sequence, and differential abundance between tissues was tested with a Fisher exact test for each clone using a pFDR threshold of p<0.01. Clones with frequencies too low for statistical inference were excluded by a minimum inclusion filter of 10 in either sample. Pairwise clonal comparisons used the immunoSEQ Analyzer, and gene family usage was assessed with IMGT tools. TCRdb stores this immuneACCESS table with in-frame sequences only. Part of the clones is absent; in the studies checked, under half of the shortfall reflects unresolved V genes, and no reason is known for the rest. V, J and clone size are those of that table, while D and trimming were read from the DNA. The sample data list some 87,000 clones, and 72% of these were observed just once. The ten largest clones take up 2% of the sample.

Here is what the overall study found, with its caveats: Compared with cord blood, the pancreas TCR compartment showed significant oligoclonal enrichment, and some top clones were enriched more than 100-fold. TRB gene family usage was found to be broadly similar between cord blood and pancreas and to resemble published neonatal and adult repertoires. The oligoclonal enrichment was interpreted as support for antigen-driven autoimmunity occurring in the pancreas before birth in IPEX syndrome.

In this chain, TRBV6-5 is recombined with TRBJ1-1; TRBD1 is a weak D gene call, 6 bases matching. The clonotype originates from a male donor with IPEX syndrome. Sequenced sample: pancreas tissue. The CDR3 region: CASSPQGTEAFF. The DNA sequence is as follows: TGTGCCAGCAGCCCACAGGGCACTGAAGCTTTCTTT.